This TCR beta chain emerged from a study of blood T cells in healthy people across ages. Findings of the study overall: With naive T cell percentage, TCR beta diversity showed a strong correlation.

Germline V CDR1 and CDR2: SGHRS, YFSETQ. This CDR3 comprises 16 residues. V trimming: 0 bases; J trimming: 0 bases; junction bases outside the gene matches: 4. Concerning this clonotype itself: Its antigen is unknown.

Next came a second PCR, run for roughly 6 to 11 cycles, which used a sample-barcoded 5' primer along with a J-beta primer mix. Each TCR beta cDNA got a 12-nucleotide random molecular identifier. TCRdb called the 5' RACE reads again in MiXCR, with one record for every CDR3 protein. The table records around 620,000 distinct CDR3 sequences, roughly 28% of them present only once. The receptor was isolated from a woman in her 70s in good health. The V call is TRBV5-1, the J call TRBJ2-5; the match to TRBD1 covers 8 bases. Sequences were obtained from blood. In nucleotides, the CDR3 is TGCGCCAGCAGCTTGGCGGACAGGGTGTACCAAGAGACCCAGTACTTC. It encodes CASSLADRVYQETQYF.